The source of this TCR beta chain is a study of beta chain features in type 1 diabetes. Study-level points and caveats: Within patients, naive, central memory and Treg TCRB repertoires seemed more similar than within healthy donors.

A sort by CD45RO/CCR7/CD25/CD127/CD95/CD27 yielded CD4+ naive, central memory, regulatory and stem cell-like memory cells. On this clone: Its antigen is as yet unknown.

The isolated RNA, all of it, was reverse transcribed, so expressed TCRB transcripts were what got sequenced. This table comes from immunoSEQ multiplex PCR, and its TCRdb copy is limited to in-frame clones, with some not included. In the table there are around 150,000 clones, about 7.1% of which are singletons. The sequence came from a woman in her 30s in good health. The sequencing input was central memory CD4+ T cells from blood.

The CDR3, as DNA: TGTGCCAGCAGTTCCGGGACAGGGACAGATACGCAGTATTTT. This codes for CASSSGTGTDTQYF. The chain employs TRBV7-2 and TRBJ2-3, with 9 bases aligning to TRBD1. The CDR3 runs to 14 residues. CDR1 is SGHTA, CDR2 FQGNSA, per germline. With V trimmed by 6 bases and J by 3 bases, 4 bases remained unmatched.